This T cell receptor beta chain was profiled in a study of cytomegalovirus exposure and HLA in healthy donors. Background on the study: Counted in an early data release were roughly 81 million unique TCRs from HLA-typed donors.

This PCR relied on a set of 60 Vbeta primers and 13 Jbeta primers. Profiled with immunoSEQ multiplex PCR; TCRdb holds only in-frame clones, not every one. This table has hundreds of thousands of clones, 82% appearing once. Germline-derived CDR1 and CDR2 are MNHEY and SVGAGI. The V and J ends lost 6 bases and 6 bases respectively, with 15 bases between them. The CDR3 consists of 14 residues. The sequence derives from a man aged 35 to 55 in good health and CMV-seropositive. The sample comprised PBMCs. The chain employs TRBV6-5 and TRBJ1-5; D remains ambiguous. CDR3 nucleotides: TGTGCCAGCAGAGTACGTGAGTCAAGTCAGCCCCAGCATTTT. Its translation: CASRVRESSQPQHF.